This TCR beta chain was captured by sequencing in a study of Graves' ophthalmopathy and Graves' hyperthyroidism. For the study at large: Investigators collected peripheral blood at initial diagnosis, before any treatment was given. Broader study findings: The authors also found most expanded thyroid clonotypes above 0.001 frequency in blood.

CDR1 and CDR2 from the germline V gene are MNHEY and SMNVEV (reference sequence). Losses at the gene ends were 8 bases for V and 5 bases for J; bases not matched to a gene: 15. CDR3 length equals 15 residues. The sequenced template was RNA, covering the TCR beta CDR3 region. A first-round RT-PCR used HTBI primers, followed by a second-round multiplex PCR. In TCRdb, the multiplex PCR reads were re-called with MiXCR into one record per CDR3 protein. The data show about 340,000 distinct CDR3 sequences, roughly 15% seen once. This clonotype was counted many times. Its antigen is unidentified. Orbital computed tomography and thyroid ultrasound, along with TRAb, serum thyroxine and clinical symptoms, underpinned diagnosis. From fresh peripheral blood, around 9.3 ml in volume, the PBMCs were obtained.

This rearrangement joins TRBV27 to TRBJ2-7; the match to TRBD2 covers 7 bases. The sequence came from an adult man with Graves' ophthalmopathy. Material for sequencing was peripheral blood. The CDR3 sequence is CASRSTRGVSHEQYF. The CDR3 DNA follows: TGTGCCAGCCGATCAACCCGGGGGGTTTCCCACGAGCAGTACTTC.